The source of this TCR beta chain is a study of graft-versus-host responses after intestinal transplantation. Study-level background: The transplants performed in recipients were multivisceral, liver-intestinal, or isolated intestinal.

Study-wide points: Graft-versus-host to host-versus-graft clonal ratios in allografts were high in patients with graft-donor T cell macrochimerism.

On this clone: Its antigen is as yet unknown.

Trimming left V 5 bases short and J 8 bases short, with 12 bases between. CDR1 is SQVTM and CDR2 is ANQGSEA in the germline V gene. The CDR3 has 11 amino acids. Method: immunoSEQ multiplex PCR; TCRdb's copy keeps in-frame clones and lacks some. Of roughly 89,000 clones in the sample, 75% to 95% were seen once. The receptor's source is a human donor who received an intestinal transplant. This chain joins TRBV29-1 and TRBJ1-2, with D possibly TRBD1 on 6 matching bases. Sequenced here: unstimulated CD4+ T cells sorted from spleen or lymph node cells, sampled before intestinal transplant. The CDR3 here is CSVNRVRGYTF. The CDR3 DNA reads TGCAGCGTTAACAGGGTTCGGGGCTACACCTTC.